What follows are 15 T cell receptor beta chains derived from one specimen sequenced in a study of identical twins. TCRdb re-called the 5' RACE reads through MiXCR, storing one row per CDR3 protein. The profile shows 1.5 million to 2 million distinct CDR3 sequences, 32% of them singletons. Sample: cord blood. These receptor sequences come from a newborn girl in good health.

The chain couples TRBV5-1 to TRBJ2-7; maybe TRBD2 (6 bases). The V gene lost 7 bases and the J gene lost 1 base, with 18 bases spanning the gap. This CDR3 is 15 amino acids long. CDR1 is SGHRS and CDR2 is YFSETQ in the germline V gene. The CDR3: CASSKPGLGSYEQYF. The CDR3 bases are TGCGCCAGCTCAAAACCGGGACTGGGTTCCTACGAGCAGTACTTC.

The CDR3 region has the DNA TGCAGTGCTAGAGGGAGAGCGGGGGGGTACAATGAGCAGTTCTTC. Translation: CSARGRAGGYNEQFF. This chain joins TRBV20-1 and TRBJ2-1; TRBD2 agrees at 10 bases. The trim removed 1 base at V and 4 bases at J, leaving 4 bases unmatched. The CDR3 has 15 amino acids. Germline values: CDR1 DFQATT, CDR2 SNEGSKA (reference sequence).

This clonotype showed up just a few times. The rearrangement uses TRBV9 and TRBJ2-5, with 10 bases that match TRBD1. V trimming: 2 bases; J trimming: 3 bases; junction bases outside the gene matches: 4. CDR1 and CDR2 (germline): SGDLS, YYNGEE. CDR3 length: 15 residues. In DNA, the CDR3 is TGTGCCAGCAGCGTCGCGGGACAGGGGAAAGAGACCCAGTACTTC. Encoded protein: CASSVAGQGKETQYF.

J is TRBJ1-1 and V is TRBV12-3 or TRBV12-4; 9 bases are a match to TRBD1. The CDR3 has 15 amino acids. Trimming at V came to 6 bases and at J to 2 bases, leaving 7 bases not matched to a gene. CDR3 bases: TGTGCCAGCAGCCGTAACAGGGGGCCAAACACTGAAGCTTTCTTT. Protein: CASSRNRGPNTEAFF.

This clonotype appeared many times. The J gene is TRBJ1-1, the V gene TRBV4-2, with D maybe TRBD1 (5 bases). Between the trimmed V and J ends, which lost 1 base and 3 bases, there was a span of 6 bases. Germline V gene lookup returns CDR1 LGHNA and CDR2 YNFKEQ. This CDR3 comprises 13 residues. The DNA of the CDR3 is TGTGCCAGCAGCCAAGTGGGGGACACTGAAGCTTTCTTT. Translated: CASSQVGDTEAFF.

In this sample, this clonotype turned up once. CDR3 amino acids: CSARDRTQLSVTGELFF. The CDR3 DNA is TGCAGTGCTAGAGATAGGACACAGTTATCAGTCACCGGGGAGCTGTTTTTT. The rearrangement links TRBV20-1 to TRBJ2-2; perhaps TRBD1 as D (5 bases). CDR1 DFQATT and CDR2 SNEGSKA come from the germline V gene (reference sequence). Trimming removed 0 bases from V and 4 bases from J, with 18 bases in between. The CDR3 sequence is 17 residues long.

The CDR3 spells CASSSRRGPETQYF. The CDR3 nucleotides are TGTGCCAGCAGCTCTCGTAGAGGTCCAGAGACCCAGTACTTC. J is TRBJ2-5 and V is TRBV5-6, with D uncertain. V lost 3 bases to trimming and J lost 4 bases, with 13 bases between them. The CDR3 has 14 amino acids. Germline CDR1 SGHDT, CDR2 YYEEEE.

The rearrangement links TRBV2 to TRBJ1-2; D gene unclear. Germline CDR1 is SNHLY and CDR2 is FYNNEI. Between the trimmed V and J ends, which lost 7 bases and 7 bases, there was a span of 16 bases. There are 13 residues in the CDR3. The CDR3: CASTIDARPGYTF. CDR3 DNA sequence: TGTGCCAGCACTATTGATGCCCGGCCTGGCTACACCTTC.

This clonotype was found a few times. The gene calls are TRBV2 and TRBJ1-5; 8 bases line up with TRBD1. The germline V gene encodes CDR1 SNHLY and CDR2 FYNNEI. The CDR3 covers 14 residues. V trimming: 5 bases; J trimming: 8 bases; junction bases outside the gene matches: 8. The CDR3 DNA reads as TGTGCCAGCAGTCCGCTTGCAGGGGGCAAGCCCCAGCATTTT. Translation gives CASSPLAGGKPQHF.

The chain is built from TRBV2 and TRBJ1-1, with D possibly TRBD1 on 5 matching bases. There are 11 residues in the CDR3. The germline V gene has CDR1 SNHLY and CDR2 FYNNEI. CDR3 DNA: TGTGTCGGGACGGCGAACACTGAAGCTTTCTTT. Protein product: CVGTANTEAFF.

This clonotype was observed a handful of times. The V and J genes are TRBV7-9 and TRBJ2-5, with 10 positions matching TRBD2. The V gene end was trimmed by 0 bases and the J gene end by 11 bases; junction bases not matched to a gene: 9. Germline V gives CDR1 SEHNR, CDR2 FQNEAQ (reference sequence). The CDR3 consists of 15 residues. The CDR3 is CASSLAVAGGEGQYF. DNA for the CDR3: TGTGCCAGCAGCTTAGCCGTAGCGGGAGGAGAAGGGCAGTACTTC. Filled out from reference TRBV7-9 and TRBJ2-5, the complete variable domain reads DTGVSQNPRHKITKRGQNVTFRCDPISEHNRLYWYRQTLGQGPEFLTYFQNEAQLEKSRLLSDRFSAERPKGSFSTLEIQRTEQGDSAMYLCASSLAVAGGEGQYFGPGTRLLVL.

This chain joins TRBV20-1 and TRBJ2-3, with D uncertain. Trimming took off 3 bases at V and 6 bases at J, with 16 bases between the two ends. The CDR3 consists of 14 residues. Germline V gene data show CDR1 as DFQATT and CDR2 as SNEGSKA (reference sequence). Here the CDR3 DNA reads TGCAGTGCTAGTGTCCCGAGTTTTCACGATACGCAGTATTTT. It is translated as CSASVPSFHDTQYF.

The chain couples TRBV25-1 to TRBJ2-7; 11 bases map to TRBD2. V shed 4 bases, J shed 2 bases, and the junction held 7 bases outside the gene matches. Per germline, CDR1 MGHDK and CDR2 SYGVNS. The CDR3 is made up of 16 amino acids. CDR3 in amino acids: CASSVLAGGKTYEQYF. DNA of the CDR3: TGTGCCAGCAGTGTGCTAGCGGGAGGAAAAACCTACGAGCAGTACTTC.

This clonotype appeared a few times. This chain links TRBV5-4 with TRBJ2-7, with 7 bases fitting TRBD1. Per germline, CDR1 SGHNT and CDR2 YYREEE (reference sequence). The length of the CDR3 is 14 residues. Trimming cost V 1 base and J 6 bases; bases outside gene matches: 7. CDR3 sequence reads: CASSLNRGPLEQYF. The CDR3, as DNA: TGTGCCAGCAGCTTGAACAGGGGTCCGCTCGAGCAGTACTTC.

This clonotype occurred a few times. The chain employs TRBV12-5 and TRBJ2-2, with TRBD1 as a possible D gene (6 bases). Germline V gives CDR1 LGHNT, CDR2 FRNRAP. The CDR3 is made up of 16 amino acids. Trimming cost V 0 bases and J 5 bases, with 13 bases left between them. The CDR3 is CASGLVLGHTTGELFF. The CDR3, as DNA: TGTGCTAGTGGTTTGGTACTGGGACACACGACCGGGGAGCTGTTTTTT.